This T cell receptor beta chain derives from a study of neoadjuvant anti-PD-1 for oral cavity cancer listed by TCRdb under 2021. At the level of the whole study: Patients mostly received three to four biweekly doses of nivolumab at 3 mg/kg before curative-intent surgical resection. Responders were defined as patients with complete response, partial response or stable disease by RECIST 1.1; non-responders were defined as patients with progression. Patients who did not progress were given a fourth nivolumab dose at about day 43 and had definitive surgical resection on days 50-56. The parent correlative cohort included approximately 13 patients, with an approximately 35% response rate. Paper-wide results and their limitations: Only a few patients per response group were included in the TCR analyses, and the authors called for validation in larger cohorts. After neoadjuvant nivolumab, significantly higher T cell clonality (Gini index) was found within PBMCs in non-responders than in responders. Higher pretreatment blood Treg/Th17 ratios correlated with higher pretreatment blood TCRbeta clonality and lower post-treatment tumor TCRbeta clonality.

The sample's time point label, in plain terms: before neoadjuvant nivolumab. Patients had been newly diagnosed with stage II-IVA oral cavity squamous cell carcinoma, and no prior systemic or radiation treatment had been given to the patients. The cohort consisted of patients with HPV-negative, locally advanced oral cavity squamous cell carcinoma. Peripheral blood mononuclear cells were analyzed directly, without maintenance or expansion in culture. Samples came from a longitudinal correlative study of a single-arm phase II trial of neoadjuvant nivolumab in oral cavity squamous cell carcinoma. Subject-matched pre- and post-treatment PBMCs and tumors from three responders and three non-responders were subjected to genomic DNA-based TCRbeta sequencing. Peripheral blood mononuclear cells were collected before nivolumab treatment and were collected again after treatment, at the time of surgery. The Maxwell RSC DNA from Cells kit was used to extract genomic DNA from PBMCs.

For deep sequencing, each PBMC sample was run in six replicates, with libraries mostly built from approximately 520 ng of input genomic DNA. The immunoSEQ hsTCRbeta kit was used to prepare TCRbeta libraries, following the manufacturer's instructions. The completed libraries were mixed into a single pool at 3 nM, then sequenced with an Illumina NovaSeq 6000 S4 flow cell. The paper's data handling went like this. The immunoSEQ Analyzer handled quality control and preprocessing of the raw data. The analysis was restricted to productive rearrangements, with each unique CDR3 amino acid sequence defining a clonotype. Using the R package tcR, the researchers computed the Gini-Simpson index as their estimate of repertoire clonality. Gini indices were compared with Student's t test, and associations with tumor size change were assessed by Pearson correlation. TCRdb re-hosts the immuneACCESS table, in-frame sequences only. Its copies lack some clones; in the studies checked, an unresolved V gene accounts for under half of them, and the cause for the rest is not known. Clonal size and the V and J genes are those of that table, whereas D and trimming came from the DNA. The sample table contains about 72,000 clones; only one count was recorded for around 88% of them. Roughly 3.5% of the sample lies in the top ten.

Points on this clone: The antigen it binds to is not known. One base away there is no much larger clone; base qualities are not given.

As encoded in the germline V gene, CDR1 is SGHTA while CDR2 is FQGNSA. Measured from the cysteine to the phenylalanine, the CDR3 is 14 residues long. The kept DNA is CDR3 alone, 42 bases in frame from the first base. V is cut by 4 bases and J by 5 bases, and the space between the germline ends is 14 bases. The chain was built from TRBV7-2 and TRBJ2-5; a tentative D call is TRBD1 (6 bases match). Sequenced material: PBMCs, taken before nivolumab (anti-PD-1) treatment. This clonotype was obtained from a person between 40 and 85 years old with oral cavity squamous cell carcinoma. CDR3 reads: CASSSGGGLETQYF. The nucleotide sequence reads TGTGCCAGCAGCTCCGGTGGGGGCCTGGAGACCCAGTACTTC.